These 19 T cell receptor beta chains came from one sample sequenced in a study of cytomegalovirus exposure and HLA in healthy donors. PCR involved 60 Vbeta and 13 Jbeta primers. Assay: immunoSEQ multiplex PCR; the TCRdb copy retains only in-frame clones and omits some. Found here are some 130,000 clones, around 83% of them singletons; the top ten hold around 8.1%. The sample comprised PBMCs. The receptors derive from a woman between 45 and 60 years old in good health and CMV-seropositive.

The CDR3 reads CASSRRPWAKNYGYTF. CDR3 nucleotide sequence: TGTGCCAGCAGCCGGCGTCCATGGGCCAAGAACTATGGCTACACCTTC. The chain combines TRBV7-6 with TRBJ1-2; D not resolved. The V gene lost 5 bases and the J gene lost 2 bases, with 18 bases spanning the gap. Germline V gene data show CDR1 as SGHVS and CDR2 as FNYEAQ. The length of the CDR3 is 16 residues.

Only one count was recorded for this clone. The CDR3 DNA follows: TGTGCCAGCAGTTTTTTGGCGGGATTAGAGACCCAGTACTTC. Its protein is CASSFLAGLETQYF. This sequence joins TRBV28 and TRBJ2-5; TRBD2 might be the D (6 bases). V shed 3 bases and J shed 4 bases, with 12 bases lying between them. This CDR3 is 14 amino acids long. Germline values: CDR1 MDHEN, CDR2 SYDVKM.

The V and J genes are TRBV28 and TRBJ1-5; D not resolved. Looked up from germline, CDR1 is MDHEN and CDR2 is SYDVKM. Deletions cut 2 bases from V and 2 bases from J, with 7 bases between. This CDR3 has 14 amino acids. The CDR3 protein is CASSLTMGNQPQHF. The CDR3 DNA reads TGTGCCAGCAGTTTAACTATGGGCAATCAGCCCCAGCATTTT.

The chain recombines TRBV5-4 with TRBJ1-1; a possible D gene is TRBD1 (5 bases). Trimming removed 4 bases from V and 5 bases from J, with 18 bases in between. The germline CDR1 and CDR2 sequences are SGHNT and YYREEE (reference sequence). The CDR3 extends over 15 amino acids. Here the CDR3 DNA reads TGTGCCAGCAGCATATTGCAGGGAATGTGGACTGAAGCTTTCTTT. Its protein is CASSILQGMWTEAFF.

The rearrangement uses TRBV11-2 and TRBJ2-7, with 7 bases matching TRBD2. CDR1 and CDR2 from the germline V gene are SGHAT and FQNNGV. CDR3 size: 15 residues. The trim removed 7 bases at V and 4 bases at J, leaving 13 bases unmatched. The CDR3 coding sequence is TGTGCCAGCATCCTAGCACCGGGACTAACGTACGAGCAGTACTTC. Translated: CASILAPGLTYEQYF. The variable domain in full, completed from reference TRBV11-2 and TRBJ2-7, reads EAGVAQSPRYKIIEKRQSVAFWCNPISGHATLYWYQQILGQGPKLLIQFQNNGVVDDSQLPKDRFSAERLKGVDSTLKIQPAKLEDSAVYLCASILAPGLTYEQYFGPGTRLTVT.

A remark on this clone: At one end, the junction sequence differs from germline, possibly due to a read error. The chain combines TRBV28 with TRBJ1-5; weak D call: TRBD1 (6 bases). The length of the CDR3 is 15 residues. CDR1 and CDR2 from the germline V gene are MDHEN and SYDVKM. DNA of the CDR3: TGTGCCAGCAGCTTATCCCTCAGGGGATATCAGCCCCAGCATTTT. Translated: CASSLSLRGYQPQHF.

In this sample, this clone turned up once. The chain links TRBV27 to TRBJ1-5, with D perhaps matching TRBD1 (6 bases). Germline CDR1 MNHEY, CDR2 SMNVEV (reference sequence). The CDR3 consists of 16 residues. Between the trimmed V and J ends, which lost 6 bases and 0 bases, there was a span of 15 bases. CDR3 bases: TGTGCCAGCAGGGACAGAAGTGGACATAGCAATCAGCCCCAGCATTTT. This gives the protein CASRDRSGHSNQPQHF.

The rearrangement uses TRBV7-9 and TRBJ1-4; 9 bases match TRBD1. CDR1 SEHNR and CDR2 FQNEAQ come from the germline V gene (reference sequence). This CDR3 contains 14 residues. V shed 5 bases and J 7 bases; nucleotides not matched to a gene: 5. The CDR3 DNA sequence: TGTGCCAGCAGCCTCGGGACAGGGATTGAAAAACTGTTTTTT. Translation: CASSLGTGIEKLFF.

The chain is built from TRBV5-1 and TRBJ1-1; tentatively, D is TRBD1 (5 bases). The germline V gene encodes CDR1 SGHRS and CDR2 YFSETQ. The CDR3 has 14 amino acids. V was pared by 3 bases and J by 8 bases, with 17 bases between. The CDR3 sequence is CASSSDGDSGEAFF. The CDR3 DNA is TGCGCCAGCAGCTCGGACGGGGACTCCGGGGAAGCTTTCTTT.

This chain uses TRBV4-3 with TRBJ1-2; a possible D gene is TRBD1 (6 bases). The CDR3 loop spans 14 amino acids. In germline, CDR1 is LGHNA, CDR2 YSLEER. Trimming took 0 bases from V and 8 from J, leaving 13 bases between them. CDR3 sequence reads: CASSQDLDRHGYTF. The CDR3 coding sequence is TGCGCCAGCAGCCAAGATTTAGACAGGCACGGCTACACCTTC.

The chain is built from TRBV9 and TRBJ2-3, with TRBD2 matching over 8 bases. CDR3 length: 15 amino acids. Unmatched junction bases numbered 6, after V lost 2 bases and J lost 4 bases. CDR1 is SGDLS, CDR2 YYNGEE, per germline. The CDR3 region is CASSVSGGWADTQYF. Here the CDR3 DNA reads TGTGCCAGCAGCGTTTCGGGGGGGTGGGCAGATACGCAGTATTTT. Full variable domain (outside the CDR3, taken from reference TRBV9 and TRBJ2-3): DSGVTQTPKHLITATGQRVTLRCSPRSGDLSVYWYQQSLDQGLQFLIQYYNGEERAKGNILERFSAQQFPDLHSELNLSSLELGDSALYFCASSVSGGWADTQYFGPGTRLTVL.

J is TRBJ2-2 and V is TRBV5-1; 9 nucleotides line up with TRBD2. This CDR3 has 16 residues. The germline V gene has CDR1 SGHRS and CDR2 YFSETQ. Trimming at V came to 6 bases and at J to 2 bases, leaving 8 bases not matched to a gene. The DNA for the CDR3 is TGCGCCAGCATGGGGCGGCTAGCGGGAAACACCGGGGAGCTGTTTTTT. Residues: CASMGRLAGNTGELFF. The variable domain in full, with the rest retrieved from reference TRBV5-1 and TRBJ2-2, is KAGVTQTPRYLIKTRGQQVTLSCSPISGHRSVSWYQQTPGQGLQFLFEYFSETQRNKGNFPGRFSGRQFSNSRSEMNVSTLELGDSALYLCASMGRLAGNTGELFFGEGSRLTVL.

Details on this clone: A read error may produce the germline difference seen at one junction end. This same CDR3 is encoded by further DNA sequences in the sample. The rearrangement uses TRBV15 and TRBJ2-4, with 8 bases fitting TRBD1. CDR3 length: 15 amino acids. CDR1 is LNHNV, CDR2 YYDKDF, per germline (reference sequence). The CDR3 loop is CATSSNRGFGNIQYF. DNA for the CDR3: TGTGCCACCAGCAGCAACAGGGGGTTTGGAAACATTCAGTATTTC. The full variable domain, in which reference TRBV15 and TRBJ2-4 provide the parts outside the CDR3, is DAMVIQNPRYQVTQFGKPVTLSCSQTLNHNVMYWYQQKSSQAPKLLFHYYDKDFNNEADTPDNFQSRRPNTSFCFLDIRSPGLGDTAMYLCATSSNRGFGNIQYFGAGTRLSVL.

The chain combines TRBV5-1 with TRBJ2-1; TRBD2 matches 10 bases. The V and J ends lost 0 bases and 8 bases, in that order; junction bases with no gene match: 11. The CDR3 is 17 amino acids. Germline lookup yields CDR1 SGHRS and CDR2 YFSETQ. CDR3 in DNA: TGCGCCAGCAGCTTGGCCCAAACTAGCGGGACCTCTGATGAGCAGTTCTTC. This encodes CASSLAQTSGTSDEQFF.

The chain joins TRBV7-6 to TRBJ2-3; D is possibly TRBD2 (6 bases). V was cut by 5 bases and J by 5 bases, with 11 bases left in between. Per germline, CDR1 SGHVS and CDR2 FNYEAQ. The CDR3 has 13 amino acids. The CDR3 region has the DNA TGTGCCAGCAGCCCCGGGACTCAAGATACGCAGTATTTT. Translating it yields CASSPGTQDTQYF. The complete variable domain, with remaining parts taken from reference TRBV7-6 and TRBJ2-3, reads GAGVSQSPRYKVTKRGQDVALRCDPISGHVSLYWYRQALGQGPEFLTYFNYEAQQDKSGLPNDRFSAERPEGSISTLTIQRTEQRDSAMYRCASSPGTQDTQYFGPGTRLTVL.

Comment on this clone: The sample contains more than one DNA sequence encoding this CDR3. The genes are TRBV7-2 and TRBJ2-7; D gene unclear. Germline lookup yields CDR1 SGHTA and CDR2 FQGNSA. V lost 2 bases and J 3 bases, leaving 2 bases between the germline ends. The CDR3 totals 11 residues. The CDR3: CASSLYYEQYF. As DNA, the CDR3 is TGTGCCAGCAGCTTATACTACGAGCAGTACTTC.

The J gene is TRBJ1-5, the V gene TRBV4-1; D call uncertain. Trimming removed 0 bases at V and 3 bases at J, with 6 bases between. Germline CDR1 is MGHRA and CDR2 is YSYEKL. This CDR3 spans 14 amino acids. CDR3 sequence reads: CASSQETVNQPQHF. The CDR3 bases are TGCGCCAGCAGCCAAGAAACAGTCAATCAGCCCCAGCATTTT.

The chain carries TRBV6-4 and TRBJ1-2; the D gene is possibly TRBD1 (5 bases). With 10 bases removed from V and 4 bases from J, the gap between germline ends came to 19 bases. This CDR3 comprises 14 residues. Germline V CDR1 and CDR2: MRHNA, SNTAGT. CDR3 amino acids: CAIPRGSFCYGYTF. DNA for the CDR3: TGTGCCATTCCTAGGGGCAGCTTTTGCTATGGCTACACCTTC.

J is TRBJ2-4 and V is TRBV9; 16 bases are shared with TRBD2. The V segment lost 4 bases and the J segment 7 bases; nucleotides outside the gene matches: 14. Germline lookup yields CDR1 SGDLS and CDR2 YYNGEE. CDR3 length equals 19 residues. The CDR3 region has the DNA TGTGCCAGCAGCTCATCCCCGGGACTAGCGGGAGGGCCGGGGAACATTCAGTACTTC. This gives the protein CASSSSPGLAGGPGNIQYF.